Listed below are T cell receptor beta chains from one sample, sequenced in a study of T cells after somatic rescue of genetic block. Sequencing used immunoSEQ multiplex PCR; TCRdb keeps in-frame clones, though not all of them. The sample includes 95,000 to 120,000 clones, approximately 90% of them seen just once. Sequencing was carried out using peripheral blood mononuclear cells (PBMCs). Receptors originate from a woman between 18 and 29 years old. Both conserved end residues are part of each CDR3. Fields, in order: V gene, clone size, D gene, J gene, CDR3 protein, CDR3 DNA. The D gene is left open where the match is weak. Only part of the rows carry a size: once, few, many, or a class if the clone is expanded.

V gene: TRBV28
clone size: -
D gene: -
J gene: TRBJ1-2
CDR3 protein: CASSPARANYGYTF
CDR3 DNA: TGTGCCAGCTCTCCGGCGCGAGCTAACTATGGCTACACCTTC

V gene: TRBV5-4
clone size: few
D gene: -
J gene: TRBJ1-3
CDR3 protein: CASSGDTRGNTIYF
CDR3 DNA: TGTGCCAGCAGCGGGGACACTAGGGGAAACACCATATATTTT

V gene: TRBV11-2
clone size: -
D gene: TRBD1
J gene: TRBJ1-2
CDR3 protein: CASSLGQGSYGYTF
CDR3 DNA: TGTGCCAGCAGCCTCGGACAGGGTAGCTATGGCTACACCTTC

V gene: TRBV4-1
clone size: -
D gene: -
J gene: TRBJ2-2
CDR3 protein: CASSQGGGRANTGELFF
CDR3 DNA: TGCGCCAGCAGCCAAGGGGGGGGCAGAGCGAACACCGGGGAGCTGTTTTTT

V gene: TRBV30
clone size: -
D gene: -
J gene: TRBJ2-2
CDR3 protein: CAWSRNTGELFF
CDR3 DNA: TGTGCCTGGAGCAGGAACACCGGGGAGCTGTTTTTT

V gene: TRBV7-9
clone size: -
D gene: TRBD1
J gene: TRBJ2-2
CDR3 protein: CASSNTGANTGELFF
CDR3 DNA: TGTGCCAGCAGCAATACAGGGGCGAACACCGGGGAGCTGTTTTTT

V gene: TRBV11-3
clone size: -
D gene: TRBD2
J gene: TRBJ2-1
CDR3 protein: CASSLETSGYNEQFF
CDR3 DNA: TGTGCCAGCAGCTTAGAAACTAGCGGATACAATGAGCAGTTCTTC

V gene: TRBV30
clone size: -
D gene: -
J gene: TRBJ1-6
CDR3 protein: CAWDSRGHNSPLHF
CDR3 DNA: TGTGCCTGGGACTCTCGGGGCCATAATTCACCCCTCCACTTT

V gene: TRBV18
clone size: -
D gene: -
J gene: TRBJ2-3
CDR3 protein: CASSPPGGSTDTQYF
CDR3 DNA: TGTGCCAGCTCACCACCGGGGGGCAGCACAGATACGCAGTATTTT

V gene: TRBV9
clone size: -
D gene: TRBD2
J gene: TRBJ2-5
CDR3 protein: CASSALLAGGRETQYF
CDR3 DNA: TGTGCCAGCAGCGCCCTACTAGCGGGGGGACGGGAGACCCAGTACTTC